The present entry profiles one T cell receptor (beta chain) with its context. The data originate from a study of blood T cell repertoires in COVID-19. Across the whole study: From the United States, Italy and Spain came samples of acute and convalescent COVID-19. Sources were T cells, B-cell-depleted T cells, or PBMCs; the material itself was cDNA or gDNA.

Original data processing: How many nucleated cells were present was estimated from reference gene primer amplification. Profiling relied on immunoSEQ multiplex PCR, and the TCRdb table lists in-frame clones only, not all of them. Clone size and V and J calls were adopted from that table, with D and trimming inferred from the DNA. There are under 150,000 clones in the sample; 88% occur only once, and more than 25% lies in the top ten. V trimming: 4 bases; J trimming: 7 bases; junction bases outside the gene matches: 8. Germline V lookup: CDR1 KGHDR, CDR2 SFDVKD. The CDR3 is 15 residues long. The source is a human donor in a cohort sampled during active COVID-19. The chain carries TRBV24-1 and TRBJ1-5, with 8 positions matching TRBD1. The sequenced sample was peripheral blood. The CDR3 nucleotides read TGTGCCACCAGTGACGCAGGACAGGGTCGACAGCCCCAGCATTTT. Amino acid sequence: CATSDAGQGRQPQHF.